This TCR beta chain was captured by sequencing in a study of cytomegalovirus exposure and HLA in healthy donors. The V segment lost 8 bases and the J segment 1 base; nucleotides outside the gene matches: 16. This CDR3 contains 18 residues. Germline V CDR1 and CDR2: LNHDA, SQIVND (reference sequence). TCRdb's table, derived via immunoSEQ multiplex PCR, lists solely in-frame clones and lacks some. The sample carries some 100,000 clones, more than 75% recorded once. This clonotype was sampled from a man aged 18 to 30 in good health and CMV-seronegative. Sample: PBMCs. The V gene is TRBV19, the J gene TRBJ2-3; 9 nucleotides align to TRBD2. CDR3 sequence reads: CASRAGLAGASGTDTQYF. In DNA, the CDR3 is TGTGCCAGTCGAGCCGGCTTAGCGGGGGCCTCCGGCACAGATACGCAGTATTTT. Using reference TRBV19 and TRBJ2-3 for the parts outside the CDR3, the full variable domain is DGGITQSPKYLFRKEGQNVTLSCEQNLNHDAMYWYRQDPGQGLRLIYYSQIVNDFQKGDIAEGYSVSREKKESFPLTVTSAQKNPTAFYLCASRAGLAGASGTDTQYFGPGTRLTVL.